This T cell receptor beta chain derives from a study of cytomegalovirus exposure and HLA in healthy donors. The PCR was carried out with 60 Vbeta primers and 13 Jbeta primers. Data came from immunoSEQ multiplex PCR; TCRdb stores just in-frame clones and leaves some out. The data show 33,000 or so clones, around 69% seen once. Findings of the study overall: One later analysis reportedly identified an Asian-associated ancestry cluster that showed fewer N-insertions than the approximately 700-donor mean.

The V gene lost 4 bases and the J gene lost 8 bases, with 15 bases spanning the gap. The length of the CDR3 is 14 residues. Germline CDR1 and CDR2: SGHRS and YFSETQ. For this clone: The antigen is undetermined.

The origin of this receptor is a woman in her twenties or thirties in good health and CMV-seropositive. Sequences were obtained from PBMCs. The chain has TRBV5-1 and TRBJ2-2, with D perhaps matching TRBD1 (6 bases). The CDR3 region has the DNA TGCGCCAGCAGCCCTCAAGGGGGAGTAGGGGAGCTGTTTTTT. This translates into CASSPQGGVGELFF.